This TCR beta chain was obtained from a study of OX40 agonist ivuxolimab in advanced cancers. Libraries were prepared by immunoSEQ multiplex PCR; TCRdb keeps only in-frame clonotypes and omits some of them. The profile shows over 100,000 clones, 80% to 90% of them singletons. The CDR3 sequence is 15 residues long. Germline lookup yields CDR1 SGDLS and CDR2 YYNGEE. The V and J ends lost 3 bases and 8 bases respectively, with 20 bases between them. This chain uses TRBV9 with TRBJ1-2; D perhaps matches TRBD1 (5 bases). The source of this sequence is an adult with an advanced solid tumor such as melanoma, head and neck, liver or kidney cancer. This material consisted of CD4+ or CD8+ T cells sorted from blood, taken in a trial of the OX40 agonist ivuxolimab. CDR3 in DNA: TGTGCCAGCAGCGAGTACGGGACGGGCGTTTGGGGCTACACCTTC. This gives the protein CASSEYGTGVWGYTF.